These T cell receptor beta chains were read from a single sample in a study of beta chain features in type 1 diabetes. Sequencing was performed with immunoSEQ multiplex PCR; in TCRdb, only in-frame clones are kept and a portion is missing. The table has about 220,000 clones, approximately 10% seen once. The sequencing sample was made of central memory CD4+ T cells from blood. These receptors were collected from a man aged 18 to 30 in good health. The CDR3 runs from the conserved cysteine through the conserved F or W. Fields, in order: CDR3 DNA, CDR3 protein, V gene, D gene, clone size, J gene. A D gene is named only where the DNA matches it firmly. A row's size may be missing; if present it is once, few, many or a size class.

cdr3_nt: TGCGCCAGCAGCCAGGGGGGACAATTAGGGTTCTTC; cdr3_aa: CASSQGGQLGFF; v_call: TRBV4-1; d_call: -; clone_size: -; j_call: TRBJ2-1
cdr3_nt: TGCAGCGTTGACGGCAGGGTACCCTACAATGAGCAGTTCTTC; cdr3_aa: CSVDGRVPYNEQFF; v_call: TRBV29-1; d_call: -; clone_size: few; j_call: TRBJ2-1
cdr3_nt: TGTGCCAGCTCACCACCCCAAGGCGAGCAGTACTTC; cdr3_aa: CASSPPQGEQYF; v_call: TRBV18; d_call: -; clone_size: many; j_call: TRBJ2-7
cdr3_nt: TGTGCCAGCAGTTTACCGGGAGGGAATTTAGATACGCAGTATTTT; cdr3_aa: CASSLPGGNLDTQYF; v_call: TRBV28; d_call: TRBD2; clone_size: -; j_call: TRBJ2-3
cdr3_nt: TGTGCCTGGGGGACAGGGAGGGGTTACGAGCAGTACTTC; cdr3_aa: CAWGTGRGYEQYF; v_call: TRBV30; d_call: TRBD1; clone_size: few; j_call: TRBJ2-7
cdr3_nt: TGTGCCAGCAGCAAAGGGGTTGACGGGAATTCCTACAATGAGCAGTTCTTC; cdr3_aa: CASSKGVDGNSYNEQFF; v_call: TRBV21-1; d_call: -; clone_size: few; j_call: TRBJ2-1
cdr3_nt: TGTGCCAGCAGTTTTGAACTATTGGAAACTGAGCAGTTCTTC; cdr3_aa: CASSFELLETEQFF; v_call: TRBV28; d_call: -; clone_size: few; j_call: TRBJ2-1
cdr3_nt: TGTGCCAGCAGCTACGAAATGTCTCGCGGGAGGACCGGGGAGCTGTTTTTT; cdr3_aa: CASSYEMSRGRTGELFF; v_call: TRBV7-2; d_call: TRBD2; clone_size: many; j_call: TRBJ2-2
cdr3_nt: TGTGCCAGCAGCCAGGACAGGGACACTGAAGCTTTCTTT; cdr3_aa: CASSQDRDTEAFF; v_call: TRBV7-3; d_call: TRBD1; clone_size: many; j_call: TRBJ1-1
cdr3_nt: TGTGCCAGCAGTCCCCCGGGACTAAGAACCAATGAGCAGTTCTTC; cdr3_aa: CASSPPGLRTNEQFF; v_call: TRBV7-9; d_call: TRBD2; clone_size: few; j_call: TRBJ2-1
cdr3_nt: TGTGCCAGCAGCCAAGGCACTAGCAGGAGGCACAATGAGCAGTTCTTC; cdr3_aa: CASSQGTSRRHNEQFF; v_call: TRBV4-2; d_call: -; clone_size: -; j_call: TRBJ2-1
cdr3_nt: TGTGCCAGCAGTTTATCTAGCGGGAGGACGTACAATGAGCAGTTCTTC; cdr3_aa: CASSLSSGRTYNEQFF; v_call: TRBV27; d_call: TRBD2; clone_size: few; j_call: TRBJ2-1
cdr3_nt: TGTGCCAGCAGATCGGAGAGCAGGGATACGCAGTATTTT; cdr3_aa: CASRSESRDTQYF; v_call: TRBV6-5; d_call: -; clone_size: -; j_call: TRBJ2-3
cdr3_nt: TGTGCCAGCAACAGCGGGAGTAGGAGAGATACGCAGTATTTT; cdr3_aa: CASNSGSRRDTQYF; v_call: TRBV7-9; d_call: TRBD2; clone_size: -; j_call: TRBJ2-3
cdr3_nt: TGTGCCAGCAGTCAGGGTGGCGAGACCCAGTACTTC; cdr3_aa: CASSQGGETQYF; v_call: TRBV28; d_call: -; clone_size: few; j_call: TRBJ2-5
cdr3_nt: TGTGCCAGCAAAGTCATATCAGATACGCAGTATTTT; cdr3_aa: CASKVISDTQYF; v_call: TRBV2; d_call: -; clone_size: -; j_call: TRBJ2-3